These T cell receptor beta chains were read from a single sample in a study of T cells after yellow fever vaccination. TCRdb re-called the 5' RACE reads through MiXCR, storing one row per CDR3 protein. This table holds approximately 110,000 distinct CDR3 sequences, more than 7.5% found once. The sequenced sample was CD8+ T cells sorted from PBMCs, obtained 45 days after the yellow fever booster vaccination. Receptors originate from a man younger than 40 who received the YFV17D yellow fever vaccine. Each CDR3 is given with its conserved first and last residue. A D gene is named only where the DNA matches it firmly. Some rows mark clone size as missing; the rest say once, few, many or name a class of expanded clone.

D,size,V,J,CDR3,DNA
TRBD2,many,TRBV12-3/TRBV12-4,TRBJ2-3,CASRSYSGSSTDTQYF,TGTGCCAGCAGGAGTTATAGCGGGAGCAGCACAGATACGCAGTATTTT
NA,NA,TRBV28,TRBJ2-7,CASRPPGGSSYEQYF,TGTGCCAGCAGACCCCCTGGGGGGAGCTCCTACGAGCAGTACTTC
NA,many,TRBV7-9,TRBJ2-7,CASSPQGSWEYF,TGTGCCAGCAGCCCCCAGGGCAGCTGGGAGTACTTC
TRBD1,few,TRBV5-1,TRBJ2-1,CASSSDRAGYNEQFF,TGCGCCAGCAGCTCCGACAGGGCAGGCTACAATGAGCAGTTCTTC
NA,NA,TRBV19,TRBJ2-2,CASLATGELFF,TGTGCCAGTCTGGCGACCGGGGAGCTGTTTTTT
NA,many,TRBV10-3,TRBJ2-7,CAISETSRGSLNEQYF,TGTGCCATCAGTGAGACTTCTCGGGGGAGTCTCAACGAGCAGTACTTC
TRBD2,many,TRBV12-3/TRBV12-4,TRBJ2-2,CASTWGLASSGELFF,TGTGCCAGCACTTGGGGACTAGCCTCGTCCGGGGAGCTGTTTTTT
NA,few,TRBV30,TRBJ1-2,CAWSLPEANYGYTF,TGTGCCTGGAGCCTCCCCGAAGCTAACTATGGCTACACCTTC
NA,NA,TRBV28,TRBJ2-5,CASSHLENNQETQYF,TGTGCCAGCAGCCACTTGGAAAACAACCAAGAGACCCAGTACTTC
NA,few,TRBV5-1,TRBJ2-7,CASSFEGASGSYEQYF,TGCGCCAGCAGCTTTGAGGGGGCTAGCGGTTCCTACGAGCAGTACTTC
NA,many,TRBV29-1,TRBJ2-2,CSATGLLHTGELFF,TGCAGCGCGACCGGATTACTACACACCGGGGAGCTGTTTTTT
NA,few,TRBV24-1,TRBJ2-3,CATSDSGTTLADTQYF,TGTGCCACCAGTGATTCCGGGACAACCTTGGCAGATACGCAGTATTTT
NA,many,TRBV9,TRBJ2-1,CASSAPSGLSYNEQFF,TGTGCCAGCAGCGCTCCATCAGGGTTATCCTACAATGAGCAGTTCTTC
NA,many,TRBV7-2,TRBJ2-7,CASSLAFEVYEQYF,TGTGCCAGCAGCTTAGCGTTCGAGGTATACGAGCAGTACTTC
NA,NA,TRBV27,TRBJ1-3,CASSLNPPNTGPYLSGNTIYF,TGTGCCAGCAGTTTAAACCCGCCAAATACCGGGCCCTACCTCTCTGGAAACACCATATATTTT
NA,NA,TRBV12-3/TRBV12-4,TRBJ2-1,CASGLAPGAYNEQFF,TGTGCCAGCGGCTTGGCTCCCGGGGCCTACAATGAGCAGTTCTTC
NA,many,TRBV7-8,TRBJ2-3,CASSFWLRASTDTQYF,TGTGCCAGCAGCTTCTGGCTACGAGCTAGCACAGATACGCAGTATTTT
TRBD2,many,TRBV28,TRBJ2-1,CASGLSGSVDEQFF,TGTGCCAGCGGCCTTAGCGGGAGTGTCGATGAGCAGTTCTTC
NA,few,TRBV11-2,TRBJ2-1,CASSPRTNEQFF,TGTGCCAGCAGCCCCAGGACTAACGAGCAGTTCTTC
NA,many,TRBV6-5,TRBJ2-1,CASSYVTGARDELF,TGTGCCAGCAGTTATGTCACCGGAGCTCGCGACGAGCTCTTC
NA,many,TRBV28,TRBJ2-7,CASSYVGTGLYEQYF,TGTGCCAGCAGCTACGTAGGCACAGGGCTGTACGAGCAGTACTTC
NA,many,TRBV29-1,TRBJ1-1,CSTQHQGNTEAFF,TGCAGCACCCAGCATCAGGGAAACACTGAAGCTTTCTTT
NA,many,TRBV6-1,TRBJ2-1,CASLWGNEQFF,TGTGCCAGCTTATGGGGCAATGAGCAGTTCTTC
NA,many,TRBV12-3/TRBV12-4,TRBJ2-7,CASSLAGTEQYF,TGTGCCAGCAGTTTGGCCGGGACCGAGCAGTACTTC
TRBD2,many,TRBV15,TRBJ2-1,CATSRDSASGYNEQFF,TGTGCCACCAGCAGAGATTCGGCTAGCGGCTACAATGAGCAGTTCTTC
TRBD2,many,TRBV4-3,TRBJ2-1,CASSQGLAGGNNEQFF,TGCGCCAGCAGCCAAGGCCTAGCGGGTGGAAACAATGAGCAGTTCTTC
TRBD1,many,TRBV7-8,TRBJ2-1,CASSPTSTGSHNEQFF,TGTGCCAGCAGCCCCACATCGACAGGGTCGCACAATGAGCAGTTCTTC
NA,many,TRBV9,TRBJ2-7,CASSVSDVRNNSYEQYF,TGTGCCAGCAGCGTATCGGATGTACGGAACAACTCCTACGAGCAGTACTTC
NA,many,TRBV6-2/TRBV6-3,TRBJ2-1,CASSSRDSAPYNEQFF,TGTGCCAGCAGTTCCCGGGACTCCGCGCCCTACAATGAGCAGTTCTTC
TRBD1,many,TRBV20-1,TRBJ2-1,CSAWDRDYNEQFF,TGCAGTGCTTGGGACAGGGACTACAATGAGCAGTTCTTC
NA,many,TRBV9,TRBJ2-1,CASSDHVGSGPSYNEQFF,TGTGCCAGCAGCGATCACGTAGGTAGTGGACCCTCCTACAATGAGCAGTTCTTC
NA,many,TRBV5-1,TRBJ2-7,CASGRQDSYEQYF,TGCGCCAGCGGGAGGCAGGACTCCTACGAGCAGTACTTC
NA,few,TRBV27,TRBJ1-2,CASSFGPATANYGYTF,TGTGCCAGCAGTTTTGGGCCGGCTACAGCTAACTATGGCTACACCTTC